These 9 T cell receptor beta chains originate from one sample sequenced in a study of blood T cells in healthy people across ages. Sample-barcoded 5' priming and a J-beta primer mix drove a second PCR of about 7 to 11 cycles. TCRdb processed the 5' RACE reads anew with MiXCR; each CDR3 protein has one entry. Found here are approximately 670,000 distinct CDR3 sequences, approximately 40% of them singletons; the top ten hold around 30%. Material: blood. Receptors were obtained from an elderly man in good health.

On this clonotype itself: One base away lies a much larger clone, so this may be a sequencing read error. The V and J genes are TRBV20-1 and TRBJ2-5; TRBD2 is a possible D gene (6 bases). Trimming removed 3 bases from V and 13 bases from J, with 15 bases in between. CDR1 DFQATT and CDR2 SNEGSKA come from the germline V gene (reference sequence). The CDR3 covers 11 residues. The CDR3 loop reads CSARINGGLYF. The CDR3 DNA reads TGCAGTGCTAGGATTAACGGGGGTTTGTACTTC.

This clonotype was counted only a few times. The rearrangement uses TRBV4-3 and TRBJ2-5; D is possibly TRBD2 (5 bases). CDR3 size: 16 residues. The V end was cut by 0 bases, the J end by 3 bases, with 14 bases between. CDR1 and CDR2 from the germline V gene are LGHNA and YSLEER. CDR3 nucleotide sequence: TGCGCCAGCAGCCAAGATCACTTAACGGGAAAAGAGACCCAGTACTTC. Translation gives CASSQDHLTGKETQYF.

This chain links TRBV14 with TRBJ2-5; D perhaps matches TRBD1 (6 bases). The length of the CDR3 is 16 residues. The germline gives CDR1 SGHDN, CDR2 FVKESK. V lost 3 bases to trimming and J lost 4 bases, with 18 bases between them. Here the CDR3 reads CASSHARQAPRETQYF. The CDR3 nucleotides are TGTGCCAGCAGCCATGCCCGACAGGCCCCGCGAGAGACCCAGTACTTC. The full variable domain, with the rest looked up from reference TRBV14 and TRBJ2-5, is EAGVTQFPSHSVIEKGQTVTLRCDPISGHDNLYWYRRVMGKEIKFLLHFVKESKQDESGMPNNRFLAERTGGTYSTLKVQPAELEDSGVYFCASSHARQAPRETQYFGPGTRLLVL.

In this sample, this clonotype turned up a few times. The chain joins TRBV20-1 to TRBJ2-1; 10 bases are a match to TRBD2. The CDR3 is 16 amino acids. J was trimmed by 4 bases and V by 5 bases; bases with no gene match: 11. Germline V CDR1 and CDR2: DFQATT, SNEGSKA (reference sequence). CDR3 region: CSASLAGGPLYNEQFF. In DNA form, the CDR3 reads TGCAGTGCTTCCTTAGCGGGAGGCCCGCTATACAATGAGCAGTTCTTC.

This sequence joins TRBV9 and TRBJ2-5; 7 bases are a match to TRBD1. V lost 0 bases and J lost 5; bases outside the gene matches: 1. The V gene's germline CDR1 is SGDLS and CDR2 YYNGEE. The CDR3 has 13 residues. CDR3 sequence: CASSVVGQETQYF. CDR3 DNA sequence: TGTGCCAGCAGCGTAGTGGGACAGGAGACCCAGTACTTC. Full variable domain (outside the CDR3, taken from reference TRBV9 and TRBJ2-5): DSGVTQTPKHLITATGQRVTLRCSPRSGDLSVYWYQQSLDQGLQFLIQYYNGEERAKGNILERFSAQQFPDLHSELNLSSLELGDSALYFCASSVVGQETQYFGPGTRLLVL.

This clonotype has only a few counts. The gene calls are TRBV20-1 and TRBJ1-5; D gene uncertain. V was shortened by 0 bases and J by 0 bases, with 6 bases between the two germline ends. Germline V CDR1 and CDR2: DFQATT, SNEGSKA (reference sequence). The length of the CDR3 is 14 residues. Written as DNA, the CDR3 is TGCAGTGCTAGAGATGAGGCTAGCAATCAGCCCCAGCATTTT. It is translated as CSARDEASNQPQHF.

This clonotype has just a few counts. The V and J genes are TRBV24-1 and TRBJ2-3, with no clear D. The germline gives CDR1 KGHDR, CDR2 SFDVKD. The CDR3 totals 12 residues. V lost 10 bases and J 0 bases, leaving 7 bases between the germline ends. DNA for the CDR3: TGTGCCACTGGATCTAGCACAGATACGCAGTATTTT. Translation: CATGSSTDTQYF.

In its sample, this clonotype was seen a few times. The chain joins TRBV5-1 to TRBJ1-2; D ambiguous. CDR1 and CDR2 (germline): SGHRS, YFSETQ. The CDR3 has 14 amino acids. Between the trimmed V and J ends, which lost 0 bases and 2 bases, there was a span of 8 bases. The CDR3 here is CASSLGSENYGYTF. The CDR3 bases are TGCGCCAGCAGCTTGGGTAGTGAGAACTATGGCTACACCTTC.

This clonotype was counted a few times. The chain carries TRBV4-3 and TRBJ2-5; 12 positions match TRBD2. The DNA matches TRBJ2-7 better at its end, which makes the J call doubtful. This CDR3 comprises 20 residues. The germline gives CDR1 LGHNA, CDR2 YSLEER. CDR3: CASSQDSPWGLAGQRVEQYF. CDR3 DNA: TGCGCCAGCAGCCAAGATTCTCCGTGGGGACTAGCGGGCCAGCGGGTCGAGCAGTACTTC.